The source of this TCR beta chain is a study of cytomegalovirus exposure and HLA in healthy donors. Donors sampled were nominally healthy, though unrecorded immune exposures were likely. Comment on this clone: Its target is unknown.

Looked up from germline, CDR1 is LNHDA and CDR2 is SQIVND (reference sequence). The CDR3 extends over 17 amino acids. V was pared by 6 bases and J by 3 bases, with 10 bases of the junction left unmatched. Amplification used 60 Vbeta primers and 13 Jbeta primers. Using immunoSEQ multiplex PCR, the repertoire was profiled, and TCRdb retains in-frame clones only, with some absent. Of 180,000 or so clones listed, 75% to 85% are singletons. Study-wide findings and caveats: What a later analysis reportedly showed was that an Asian-associated ancestry cluster had fewer N-insertions than the approximately 670-donor mean. An analysis that was carried out later associated 15,000 to 20,000 TCR beta sequences with HLA alleles at 0.05 false discovery rate. TRBV6-2, TRBV6-3 and some other V segments were unresolvable in 87-base-pair reads.

This TCR was sampled from a female donor in good health and CMV-seronegative. The sequenced sample was PBMCs. The chain is built from TRBV19 and TRBJ2-2, with TRBD2 identical over 10 bases. CDR3 sequence: CASSLLTSGEYTGELFF. The CDR3 bases are TGTGCCAGTAGCTTACTTACTAGCGGGGAGTACACCGGGGAGCTGTTTTTT.